The 29 T cell receptor beta chains reported below all come from one sample, sequenced in a study of blood T cell repertoires in COVID-19. The assay was immunoSEQ multiplex PCR, and TCRdb's table has in-frame clones only and misses some. The data hold roughly 100,000 clones, with 90% observed a single time. Material: peripheral blood. These receptors originate from a man between 18 and 35 years old with COVID-19, enrolled during active disease.

This clone was seen once. This chain connects TRBV4-3 to TRBJ2-3, with 7 bases lining up with TRBD1. The germline V gene has CDR1 LGHNA and CDR2 YSLEER. The CDR3 is 18 residues long. V gave up 0 bases and J gave up 0 bases; unmatched junction bases: 9. The CDR3 spells CASSQDRGRTLSTDTQYF. The CDR3 DNA follows: TGCGCCAGCAGCCAAGATAGGGGGCGGACCCTGAGCACAGATACGCAGTATTTT.

The CDR3 region is CASSPSGEYEQYF. The CDR3 DNA follows: TGTGCCAGCTCACCATCAGGGGAATACGAGCAGTACTTC. J is TRBJ2-7 and V is TRBV18; D is possibly TRBD1 (6 bases). Germline values: CDR1 KGHSH, CDR2 LQKENI. The CDR3 spans 13 residues. The V gene lost 2 bases and the J gene lost 4 bases, with 9 bases spanning the gap.

J is TRBJ2-3 and V is TRBV6-5, with 7 bases aligning to TRBD2. Germline assignment: CDR1 MNHEY and CDR2 SVGAGI. V shed 10 bases, J shed 1 base, and the junction held 11 bases outside the gene matches. The CDR3 is 15 residues long. In nucleotides, the CDR3 is TGTGCCATCCCTTTGAGTAGCGGGCGCACAGATACGCAGTATTTT. Translation: CAIPLSSGRTDTQYF.

This CDR3 is CASSGHSGRGNYEEQYF. The CDR3 nucleotides are TGTGCCAGCAGTGGCCACTCCGGGAGGGGAAATTACGAAGAGCAGTACTTC. The chain employs TRBV28 and TRBJ2-7; 8 nucleotides match TRBD2. J lost 7 bases, V lost 5 bases, and 19 bases had no gene match. The CDR3 runs 17 residues. The germline V gene has CDR1 MDHEN and CDR2 SYDVKM.

This chain uses TRBV10-3 with TRBJ2-1, with a possible D match to TRBD1 (6 bases). V lost 3 bases to trimming and J lost 0 bases, with 12 bases between them. The germline V gene has CDR1 ENHRY and CDR2 SYGVKD. This CDR3 comprises 16 residues. In DNA form, the CDR3 reads TGTGCCATCAGTGACCCAGGGACACTCTCCTACAATGAGCAGTTCTTC. Protein sequence: CAISDPGTLSYNEQFF.

The chain recombines TRBV11-2 with TRBJ2-1; D possibly corresponds to TRBD1 (5 bases). Trimming took 4 bases from V and 15 from J, leaving 16 bases between them. From germline, CDR1 is SGHAT and CDR2 FQNNGV. CDR3 size: 12 residues. CDR3 in amino acids: CASSYPQGVPFF. As DNA, the CDR3 is TGTGCCAGCAGCTATCCCCAAGGGGTTCCGTTCTTC.

The rearrangement joins TRBV2 to TRBJ2-1; D is perhaps TRBD1 (5 bases). The germline V gene has CDR1 SNHLY and CDR2 FYNNEI. This CDR3 is built from 12 residues. V lost 7 bases to trimming and J lost 4 bases, with 8 bases between them. CDR3 in DNA: TGTGCCAGCACGGACAAATACAATGAGCAGTTCTTC. This gives the protein CASTDKYNEQFF. The full variable domain, completed using reference TRBV2 and TRBJ2-1, is EPEVTQTPSHQVTQMGQEVILRCVPISNHLYFYWYRQILGQKVEFLVSFYNNEISEKSEIFDDQFSVERPDGSNFTLKIRSTKLEDSAMYFCASTDKYNEQFFGPGTRLTVL.

The chain recombines TRBV7-9 with TRBJ1-2; possibly TRBD1 for D (5 bases). Deletions cut 5 bases from V and 10 bases from J, with 14 bases between. Per the germline V gene, CDR1 is SEHNR and CDR2 is FQNEAQ (reference sequence). The CDR3 runs 12 residues. The CDR3 DNA reads TGTGCCAGCAGCCACCCGGGGGTGGACTACACCTTC. Its translation is CASSHPGVDYTF.

The chain links TRBV7-2 to TRBJ1-2, with 10 bases lining up with TRBD1. The V and J ends lost 5 bases and 2 bases, in that order; junction bases with no gene match: 8. From germline, CDR1 is SGHTA and CDR2 FQGNSA. CDR3 size: 16 residues. The CDR3 bases are TGTGCCAGCAGCGCTTCCGGGACAGGGGTGAACTATGGCTACACCTTC. Its protein product is CASSASGTGVNYGYTF. Looking up the rest from reference TRBV7-2 and TRBJ1-2 gives the full variable domain: GAGVSQSPSNKVTEKGKDVELRCDPISGHTALYWYRQSLGQGLEFLIYFQGNSAPDKSGLPSDRFSAERTGGSVSTLTIQRTQQEDSAVYLCASSASGTGVNYGYTFGSGTRLTVV.

This clone has just a few counts. The V call is TRBV28, the J call TRBJ1-5, with 7 bases that match TRBD1. CDR3 length: 15 residues. CDR1 MDHEN and CDR2 SYDVKM come from the germline V gene. V dropped 3 bases and J dropped 4; count of bases not matched to a gene: 6. This chain's CDR3 is CASSFFQGENQPQHF. Here the CDR3 DNA reads TGTGCCAGCAGTTTCTTTCAGGGGGAAAATCAGCCCCAGCATTTT.

This sequence joins TRBV28 and TRBJ1-6; 10 bases line up with TRBD1. Germline CDR1 reads MDHEN; CDR2 reads SYDVKM. The CDR3 has 15 residues. The junction had 3 bases not matched to a gene; V was cut back by 6 bases and J by 4 bases. Here the CDR3 reads CASRGQGTYNSPLHF. DNA of the CDR3: TGTGCCAGCAGGGGACAGGGGACTTATAATTCACCCCTCCACTTT.

This clone was detected only once. This rearrangement joins TRBV11-2 to TRBJ2-5; the match to TRBD1 covers 8 bases. Germline lookup yields CDR1 SGHAT and CDR2 FQNNGV. J gave up 5 bases and V 1 base, and 6 bases lay outside the gene matches. CDR3 length equals 15 residues. CDR3: CASSLAHRGLETQYF. The CDR3 region has the DNA TGTGCCAGCAGCTTAGCCCACAGGGGGTTGGAGACCCAGTACTTC.

V is TRBV28 and J is TRBJ2-3, with D perhaps TRBD2 (6 bases). Germline CDR1 MDHEN, CDR2 SYDVKM. V was shortened by 3 bases and J by 0 bases, with 10 bases between the two germline ends. The CDR3 sequence is 15 residues long. Here the CDR3 DNA reads TGTGCCAGCAGTTTTTGGCGGGATAGCACAGATACGCAGTATTTT. This codes for CASSFWRDSTDTQYF.

The chain carries TRBV5-6 and TRBJ2-3; tentative D call: TRBD2 (6 bases). Per the germline V gene, CDR1 is SGHDT and CDR2 is YYEEEE. The V end lost 4 bases, the J end lost 0 bases, and 15 bases lay between the germline ends. The CDR3 length is 16 residues. The CDR3, as DNA: TGTGCCAGCAGCCCCTGGACCGGGACTAGCACAGATACGCAGTATTTT. Amino acid sequence: CASSPWTGTSTDTQYF.

V gene TRBV7-8 combines with J gene TRBJ2-1; 10 positions match TRBD2. The germline CDR1 and CDR2 sequences are SGHVS and FQNEAQ. The J segment lost 0 bases and the V segment lost 5 bases, leaving 4 bases of the junction unmatched. The CDR3 length is 16 residues. CDR3 sequence: CASSPWTSGSYNEQFF. The CDR3 nucleotides are TGTGCCAGCAGCCCGTGGACTAGCGGCTCCTACAATGAGCAGTTCTTC.

The rearrangement uses TRBV5-4 and TRBJ2-2; TRBD2 matches 9 bases. Trimming at V came to 4 bases and at J to 8 bases, leaving 12 bases not matched to a gene. Germline CDR1 reads SGHNT; CDR2 reads YYREEE (reference sequence). The CDR3 totals 16 residues. CDR3 sequence (DNA): TGTGCCAGCAGCCTCTCAGTAGCGGGAGTGTCAGGGGAGCTGTTTTTT. This sequence encodes CASSLSVAGVSGELFF.

This chain links TRBV7-8 with TRBJ2-3, with 10 bases matching TRBD2. Per germline, CDR1 SGHVS and CDR2 FQNEAQ. The ends lost 1 base at V and 3 bases at J; junction bases unmatched: 4. The CDR3 has 16 amino acids. This chain's CDR3 is CASSLVAGGWTDTQYF. The DNA of the CDR3 is TGTGCCAGCAGCTTAGTAGCGGGAGGATGGACAGATACGCAGTATTTT.

The V gene is TRBV27, the J gene TRBJ1-2; 7 positions agree with TRBD1. V lost 3 bases and J lost 8; bases outside the gene matches: 9. CDR3 length equals 14 residues. Germline values: CDR1 MNHEY, CDR2 SMNVEV (reference sequence). CDR3 nucleotide sequence: TGTGCCAGCAGTTTGTACAGGGGTCGAGGCGGCTACACCTTC. Amino acid sequence: CASSLYRGRGGYTF.

The rearrangement uses TRBV30 and TRBJ2-1, with 8 bases matching TRBD1. V dropped 2 bases and J dropped 15; count of bases not matched to a gene: 12. The CDR3 is made up of 13 amino acids. CDR1 is GTSNPN and CDR2 is SVGIG in the germline V gene (reference sequence). CDR3 region: CAWSTTLPGGTFF. The CDR3 DNA follows: TGTGCCTGGAGTACAACCCTCCCAGGGGGCACGTTCTTC.

The chain joins TRBV6-5 to TRBJ2-5, with D maybe TRBD1 (5 bases). V lost 8 bases and J 2 bases, leaving 12 bases between the germline ends. The CDR3 runs 13 residues. The V gene's germline CDR1 is MNHEY and CDR2 SVGAGI. The DNA for the CDR3 is TGTGCCAGCGCAAGGGGCTCTCAAGAGACCCAGTACTTC. Protein: CASARGSQETQYF.

The chain's CDR3 is CASSQVGGNGANVLTF. In nucleotides, the CDR3 is TGTGCCAGCAGCCAAGTGGGGGGTAATGGGGCCAACGTCCTGACTTTC. This rearrangement joins TRBV3-1 (or the pseudogene TRBV3-2) to TRBJ2-6; tentative D call: TRBD2 (6 bases). The ends were cut back, 1 base at V and 3 bases at J, with 10 bases in the middle. The germline CDR1 and CDR2 sequences are LGHDT and YNNKEL (reference sequence). This CDR3 comprises 16 residues.

The chain employs TRBV18 and TRBJ2-7; D may be TRBD2 (7 bases). Between the trimmed V and J ends, which lost 4 bases and 4 bases, there was a span of 14 bases. From germline, CDR1 is KGHSH and CDR2 LQKENI. This CDR3 contains 14 residues. The CDR3: CASSQGGGGYEQYF. The CDR3 region has the DNA TGTGCCAGCTCACAAGGGGGGGGCGGATACGAGCAGTACTTC. The complete variable domain, with remaining parts taken from reference TRBV18 and TRBJ2-7, reads NAGVMQNPRHLVRRRGQEARLRCSPMKGHSHVYWYRQLPEEGLKFMVYLQKENIIDESGMPKERFSAEFPKEGPSILRIQQVVRGDSAAYFCASSQGGGGYEQYFGPGTRLTVT.

This clone is a singleton in its sample. This chain connects TRBV24-1 to TRBJ2-2; 10 nucleotides match TRBD1. Germline V gene data show CDR1 as KGHDR and CDR2 as SFDVKD. This CDR3 has 15 amino acids. Unmatched junction bases numbered 3, after V lost 2 bases and J lost 7 bases. The CDR3 protein is CATSDSGQGIGELFF. The CDR3 nucleotides read TGTGCCACCAGTGATTCGGGACAGGGGATCGGGGAGCTGTTTTTT.

The chain employs TRBV6-6 and TRBJ1-6, with D unclear. This CDR3 has 15 amino acids. Trimming shortened V by 0 bases and J by 10 bases, and 13 bases separated the two germline ends. The V gene's germline CDR1 is MNHNY and CDR2 SVGAGI (reference sequence). CDR3 DNA: TGTGCCAGCAGTTACTCGGGCGGGGAGAAGTCACCCCTCCACTTT. Its translation is CASSYSGGEKSPLHF.

V and J are TRBV5-5 and TRBJ2-7; 10 bases match TRBD2. Germline CDR1 reads SGHKS; CDR2 reads YYEKEE (reference sequence). The trim removed 4 bases at V and 4 bases at J, leaving 11 bases unmatched. The CDR3 length is 16 residues. Written as DNA, the CDR3 is TGTGCCAGCAGCCCCCGATCAGCGGGAGGGCTGTACGAGCAGTACTTC. Its translation is CASSPRSAGGLYEQYF.

This clone was seen only a few times. The gene calls are TRBV4-1 and TRBJ2-5; 7 nucleotides line up with TRBD2. Germline CDR1 and CDR2: MGHRA and YSYEKL. The length of the CDR3 is 14 residues. After removal of 4 bases from V and 5 bases from J, the junction contained 7 bases not matched to a gene. Here the CDR3 reads CASSPNRGEETQYF. CDR3 DNA: TGCGCCAGCAGCCCAAATCGGGGGGAGGAGACCCAGTACTTC.

CDR3 sequence (DNA): TGTGCCAGCAGTTTGGGACTAGCGGCCGAGCAGTACTTC. Its protein product is CASSLGLAAEQYF. The genes are TRBV6-5 and TRBJ2-7; 11 positions agree with TRBD2. The V gene's germline CDR1 is MNHEY and CDR2 SVGAGI. This CDR3 is 13 amino acids long. Trimming removed 4 bases from V and 6 bases from J; junction bases left unmatched: 2.

This chain connects TRBV3-1 (or the pseudogene TRBV3-2) to TRBJ1-2; no firm D call. Germline CDR1 LGHDT, CDR2 YNNKEL (reference sequence). Trimming removed 7 bases at V and 5 bases at J, with 8 bases between. The CDR3 totals 11 residues. CDR3 coding DNA: TGTGCCAGCACTGGAGGGTATGGCTACACCTTC. Its protein is CASTGGYGYTF.

V usage is TRBV30 and J usage is TRBJ2-7; perhaps TRBD2 as D (5 bases). Germline values: CDR1 GTSNPN, CDR2 SVGIG (reference sequence). The CDR3 runs to 11 residues. Between the trimmed V and J ends, which lost 4 bases and 7 bases, there was a span of 11 bases. CDR3 sequence: CAWKAGGEQYF. The CDR3 region has the DNA TGTGCCTGGAAGGCTGGCGGGGAGCAGTACTTC.